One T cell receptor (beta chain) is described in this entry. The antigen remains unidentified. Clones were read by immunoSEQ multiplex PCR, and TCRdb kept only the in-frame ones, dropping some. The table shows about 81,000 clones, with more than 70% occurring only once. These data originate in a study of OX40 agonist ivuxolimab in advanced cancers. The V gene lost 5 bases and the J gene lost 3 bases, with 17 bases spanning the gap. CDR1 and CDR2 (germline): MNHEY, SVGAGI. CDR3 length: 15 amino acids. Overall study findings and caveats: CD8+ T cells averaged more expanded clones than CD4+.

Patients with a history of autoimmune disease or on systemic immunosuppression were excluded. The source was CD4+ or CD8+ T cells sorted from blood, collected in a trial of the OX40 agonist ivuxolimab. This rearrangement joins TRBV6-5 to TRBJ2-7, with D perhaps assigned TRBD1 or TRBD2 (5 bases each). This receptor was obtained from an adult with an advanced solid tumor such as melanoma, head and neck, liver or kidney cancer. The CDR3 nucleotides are TGTGCCAGCAGTCGACCGGGGACGACTCGCTACGAGCAGTACTTC. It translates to CASSRPGTTRYEQYF.